This paragraph covers one T cell receptor beta chain sequence. What it recognizes is unknown. V was pared by 6 bases and J by 6 bases, with 15 bases between. Germline V gives CDR1 SEHNR, CDR2 FQNEAQ (reference sequence). There are 15 residues in the CDR3. The data were obtained in a study of regulatory T cells in long-lasting Graves disease. Points from the study as a whole: Sample size, which was small, may have reduced accuracy.

Through Arm-PCR of CDR3 regions and iRepertoire HTBI primers, TCR beta libraries were built. TCRdb fed the multiplex PCR reads into MiXCR, producing one record per CDR3 protein. The sample has 650,000 to 850,000 distinct CDR3 sequences; approximately 31% are singletons. The time point here: persistent/refractory GD, antithyroid drugs over 5 years with positive TRAb. PBMCs provided the RNA from which the TCR library was made. Here the sequenced sample was peripheral blood mononuclear cells (PBMCs), taken when the disease was refractory, from a patient treated with antithyroid drugs. V and J are TRBV7-9 and TRBJ1-6; no reliable D call. The receptor was derived from a female donor with Graves disease. CDR3 residues: CASSSSSGRNSPLHF. CDR3 bases: TGTGCCAGCAGTTCCTCTTCGGGCCGTAATTCACCCCTCCACTTT.